The rows below give T cell receptor beta chains drawn from one sample of a study of Ad26.COV2.S vaccination and SARS-CoV-2 variants. Here immunoSEQ multiplex PCR was the method, and the copy in TCRdb shows in-frame clones only, minus some. The sample yields 300,000 to 500,000 clones, approximately 86% seen once. The source was peripheral blood, collected in a trial of Ad26.COV2.S vaccine versus placebo. Every receptor here comes from a person between 18 and 59 years old who received the Ad26.COV2.S COVID-19 vaccine or a placebo. CDR3s leave out the opening cysteine and the closing phenylalanine or tryptophan. Fields, in order: D gene, clone size, V gene, CDR3 protein. The D gene is left open where the match is weak. The listing skips clone size in some rows; elsewhere it reads once, few, many or a size class.

>.|.|TRBV4-2
ASSPDQSFPVGYT
>.|.|TRBV29-1
SVEGRERGAF
>.|.|TRBV9
ASSRSGELF
>.|.|TRBV5-1
ASSPETSNYGYT
>TRBD1|.|TRBV9
ASSGGTGKYEQY
>.|.|TRBV10-1
ASSAVRGYEQY
>TRBD2|.|TRBV6-2/TRBV6-3
ASSYLVRGLDGEQF
>.|.|TRBV20-1
SARSSRDYT
>.|.|TRBV10-1
ASSESTSYGYT
>TRBD1|.|TRBV4-3
ASSQIGTGALNYGYT
>.|.|TRBV4-1
ASSQSNVATYEQY
>TRBD1|.|TRBV5-1
ASSTGTAIYNEQF
>.|.|TRBV5-5
ASSENDGWGGYT
>.|.|TRBV11-1
ASSLQPAEQY
>TRBD1|.|TRBV30
AWSTPGQGASGYGYT
>TRBD2|.|TRBV3-1/TRBV3-2
ASSQGPGLAGGQDTQY
>.|.|TRBV6-5
ASSKDSYGYT
>.|few|TRBV7-9
ASSFSGTLNSPLH
>.|.|TRBV7-9
ASSLRKGNQETQY
>TRBD1|.|TRBV9
ASSGTGVPYEQY
>.|.|TRBV5-1
ASSLAYQGRNTEAF
>TRBD1|.|TRBV10-3
AISLGQGVGETQY
>TRBD1|.|TRBV6-5
ASSWTGEAGNTIY
>.|.|TRBV12-3/TRBV12-4
ASSLWQQETQY
>.|.|TRBV5-1
ASSLDSYYGYT
>.|.|TRBV13
ASSFRNGELF
>.|.|TRBV3-1/TRBV3-2
ASNRGPYQETQY
>.|.|TRBV7-2
ASSLGGPSYEQY
>.|.|TRBV20-1
SASSSNEQY
>TRBD1|.|TRBV29-1
SVAGQGGNTGELF
>TRBD1|once|TRBV13
ASSFRGLNTEAF